The clone carrying this TCR beta chain rates as medium-sized. This sample stems from a study of spatial heterogeneity in lung cancer. The wider study: The average count in raw reads for each unique TCR and UMI combination exceeded eight appearances.

Trimming removed 2 bases from V and 2 bases from J, with 14 bases in between. This CDR3 spans 16 amino acids. CDR1 and CDR2 (germline): SGDLS, YYNGEE. The time point: sample taken at primary tumor resection. The study sequenced unsorted whole RNA from tumor, nontumor lung or frozen PBMC. All TCR cDNA molecules were individually tagged with a unique molecular identifier. Via MiXCR, TCRdb re-called the 5' RACE reads, giving one row per CDR3 protein. The sample has thousands of distinct CDR3 sequences, approximately 13% seen once. Material: normal lung tissue next to the tumor, obtained at surgery. The sequence came from a female donor with early-stage non-small cell lung cancer. The V call is TRBV9, the J call TRBJ2-1; D is uncertain. CDR3 nucleotide sequence: TGTGCCAGCAGCGTCGGAACCTTGGCAGCCTACAATGAGCAGTTCTTC. Its protein product is CASSVGTLAAYNEQFF.